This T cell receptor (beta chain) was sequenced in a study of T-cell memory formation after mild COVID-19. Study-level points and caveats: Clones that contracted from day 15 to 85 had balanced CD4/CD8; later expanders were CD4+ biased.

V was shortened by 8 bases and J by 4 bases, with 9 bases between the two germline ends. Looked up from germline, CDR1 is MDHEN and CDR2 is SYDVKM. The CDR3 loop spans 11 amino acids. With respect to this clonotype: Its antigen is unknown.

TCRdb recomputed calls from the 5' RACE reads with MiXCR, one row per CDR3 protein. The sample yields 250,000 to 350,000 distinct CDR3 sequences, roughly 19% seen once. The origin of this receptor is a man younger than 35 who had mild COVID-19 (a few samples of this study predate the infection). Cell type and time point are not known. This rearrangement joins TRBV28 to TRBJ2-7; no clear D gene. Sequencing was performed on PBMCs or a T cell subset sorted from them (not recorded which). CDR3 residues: CASGPRYEQYF. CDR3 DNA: TGTGCCAGCGGTCCGAGGTACGAGCAGTACTTC.